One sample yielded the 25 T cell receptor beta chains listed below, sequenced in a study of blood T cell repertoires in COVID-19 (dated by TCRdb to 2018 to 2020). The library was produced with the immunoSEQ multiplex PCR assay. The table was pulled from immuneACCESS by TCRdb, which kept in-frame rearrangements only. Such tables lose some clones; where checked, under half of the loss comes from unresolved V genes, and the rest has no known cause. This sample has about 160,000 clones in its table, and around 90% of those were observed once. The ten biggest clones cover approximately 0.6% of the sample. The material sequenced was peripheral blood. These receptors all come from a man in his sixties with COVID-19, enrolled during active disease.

CDR3 protein: CASSPSGTSRNEQFF. The CDR3 region has the DNA TGTGCCAGCAGTCCTTCCGGGACTAGTAGGAATGAGCAGTTCTTC. The V and J genes are TRBV6-5 and TRBJ2-1; 8 nucleotides agree with TRBD2. The V gene end was trimmed by 5 bases and the J gene end by 7 bases; junction bases not matched to a gene: 10. This CDR3 is built from 15 residues. Per germline, CDR1 MNHEY and CDR2 SVGAGI.

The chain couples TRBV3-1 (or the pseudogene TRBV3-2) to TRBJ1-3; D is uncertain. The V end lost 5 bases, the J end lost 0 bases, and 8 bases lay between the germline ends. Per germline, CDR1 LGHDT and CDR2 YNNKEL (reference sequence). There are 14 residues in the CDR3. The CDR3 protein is CASSARGSGNTIYF. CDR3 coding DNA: TGTGCCAGCAGCGCCCGGGGCTCTGGAAACACCATATATTTT.

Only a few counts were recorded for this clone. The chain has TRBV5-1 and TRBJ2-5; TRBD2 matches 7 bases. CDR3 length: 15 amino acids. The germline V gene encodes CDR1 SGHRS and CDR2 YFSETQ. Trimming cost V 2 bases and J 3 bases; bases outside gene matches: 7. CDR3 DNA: TGCGCCAGCAGCTTTCCGGGAGGCACTAAAGAGACCCAGTACTTC. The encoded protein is CASSFPGGTKETQYF.

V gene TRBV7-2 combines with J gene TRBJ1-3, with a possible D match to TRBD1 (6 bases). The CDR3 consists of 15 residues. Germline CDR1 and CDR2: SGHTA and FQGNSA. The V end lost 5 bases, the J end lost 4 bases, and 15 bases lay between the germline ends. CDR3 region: CASSPYQGNGNTIYF. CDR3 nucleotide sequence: TGTGCCAGCAGCCCGTATCAGGGGAACGGAAACACCATATATTTT. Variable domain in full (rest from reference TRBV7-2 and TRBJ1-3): GAGVSQSPSNKVTEKGKDVELRCDPISGHTALYWYRQSLGQGLEFLIYFQGNSAPDKSGLPSDRFSAERTGGSVSTLTIQRTQQEDSAVYLCASSPYQGNGNTIYFGEGSWLTVV.

CDR3 residues: CASSPQGWYGYTF. CDR3 coding DNA: TGTGCCAGCTCACCGCAGGGGTGGTATGGCTACACCTTC. V is TRBV18 and J is TRBJ1-2, with a tentative D call TRBD1 (6 bases). Trimming pared 3 bases from V and 5 bases from J, leaving 10 bases between. Germline CDR1 and CDR2: KGHSH and LQKENI. This CDR3 spans 13 amino acids. The whole variable domain, filled in from reference TRBV18 and TRBJ1-2, reads NAGVMQNPRHLVRRRGQEARLRCSPMKGHSHVYWYRQLPEEGLKFMVYLQKENIIDESGMPKERFSAEFPKEGPSILRIQQVVRGDSAAYFCASSPQGWYGYTFGSGTRLTVV.

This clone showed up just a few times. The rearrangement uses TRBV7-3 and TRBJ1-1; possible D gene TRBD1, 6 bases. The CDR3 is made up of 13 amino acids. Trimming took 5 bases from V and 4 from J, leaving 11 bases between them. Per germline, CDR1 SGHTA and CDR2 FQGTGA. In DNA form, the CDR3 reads TGTGCCAGCAGCGCCAGGGGTGGCACTGAAGCTTTCTTT. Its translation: CASSARGGTEAFF. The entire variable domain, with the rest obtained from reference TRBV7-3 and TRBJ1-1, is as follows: GAGVSQTPSNKVTEKGKYVELRCDPISGHTALYWYRQSLGQGPEFLIYFQGTGAADDSGLPNDRFFAVRPEGSVSTLKIQRTERGDSAVYLCASSARGGTEAFFGQGTRLTVV.

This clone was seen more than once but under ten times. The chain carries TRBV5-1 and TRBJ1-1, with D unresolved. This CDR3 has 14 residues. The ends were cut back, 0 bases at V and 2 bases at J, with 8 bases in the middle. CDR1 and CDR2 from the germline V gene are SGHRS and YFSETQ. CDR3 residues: CASSLVVDNTEAFF. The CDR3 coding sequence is TGCGCCAGCAGCTTGGTAGTAGATAACACTGAAGCTTTCTTT.

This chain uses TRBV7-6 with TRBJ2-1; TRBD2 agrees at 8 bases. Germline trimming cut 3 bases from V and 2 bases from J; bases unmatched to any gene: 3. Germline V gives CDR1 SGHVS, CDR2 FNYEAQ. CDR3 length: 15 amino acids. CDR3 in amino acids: CASSFAGGAYNEQFF. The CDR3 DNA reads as TGTGCCAGCAGCTTTGCGGGGGGCGCCTACAATGAGCAGTTCTTC.

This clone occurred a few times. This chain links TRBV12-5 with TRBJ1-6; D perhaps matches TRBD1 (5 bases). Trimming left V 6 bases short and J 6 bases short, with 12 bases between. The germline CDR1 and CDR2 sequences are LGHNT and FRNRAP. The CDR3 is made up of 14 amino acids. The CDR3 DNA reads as TGTGCTAGTGGCCCGGGGGGGATTAATTCACCCCTCCACTTT. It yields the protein CASGPGGINSPLHF.

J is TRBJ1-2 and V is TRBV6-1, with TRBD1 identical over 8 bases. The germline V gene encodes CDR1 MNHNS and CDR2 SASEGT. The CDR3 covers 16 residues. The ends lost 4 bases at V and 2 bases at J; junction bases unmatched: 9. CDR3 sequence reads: CASSADREPLNYGYTF. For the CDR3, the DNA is TGTGCCAGCAGTGCGGACAGGGAACCATTAAACTATGGCTACACCTTC.

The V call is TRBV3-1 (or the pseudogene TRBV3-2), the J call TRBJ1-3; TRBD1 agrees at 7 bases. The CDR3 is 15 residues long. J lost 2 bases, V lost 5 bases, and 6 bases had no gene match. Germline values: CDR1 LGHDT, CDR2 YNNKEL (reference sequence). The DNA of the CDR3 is TGTGCCAGCAGCAGACAGGGTCGCGCTGGAAACACCATATATTTT. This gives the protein CASSRQGRAGNTIYF.

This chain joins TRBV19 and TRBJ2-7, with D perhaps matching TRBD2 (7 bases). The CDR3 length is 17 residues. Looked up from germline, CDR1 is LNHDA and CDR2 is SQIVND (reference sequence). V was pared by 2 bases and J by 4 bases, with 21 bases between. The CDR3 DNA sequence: TGTGCCAGTAGTATAATTGGGGGGGCAGATCGTGAATACGAGCAGTACTTC. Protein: CASSIIGGADREYEQYF.

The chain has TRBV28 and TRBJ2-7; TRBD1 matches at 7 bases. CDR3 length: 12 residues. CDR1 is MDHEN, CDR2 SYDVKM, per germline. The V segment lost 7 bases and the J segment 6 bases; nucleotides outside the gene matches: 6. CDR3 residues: CASTRDRVEQYF. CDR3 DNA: TGTGCCAGCACCAGAGACAGGGTCGAGCAGTACTTC.

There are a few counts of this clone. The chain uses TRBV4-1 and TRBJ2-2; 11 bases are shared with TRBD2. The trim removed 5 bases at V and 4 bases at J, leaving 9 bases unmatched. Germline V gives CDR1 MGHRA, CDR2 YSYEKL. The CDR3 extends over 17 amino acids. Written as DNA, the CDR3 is TGCGCCAGCAGCAAGACCTTAGCGGGAGGGCGCACCGGGGAGCTGTTTTTT. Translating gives CASSKTLAGGRTGELFF.

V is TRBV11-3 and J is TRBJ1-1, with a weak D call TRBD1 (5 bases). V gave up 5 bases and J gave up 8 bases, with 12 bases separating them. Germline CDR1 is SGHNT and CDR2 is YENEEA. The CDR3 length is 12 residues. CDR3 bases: TGTGCCAGCAGCGGCGGGGCTCCAGAAGCTTTCTTT. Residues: CASSGGAPEAFF.

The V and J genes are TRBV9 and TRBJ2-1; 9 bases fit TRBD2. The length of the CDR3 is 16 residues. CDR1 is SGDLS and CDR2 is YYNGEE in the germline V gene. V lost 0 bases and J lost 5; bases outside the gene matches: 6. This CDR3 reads CASSVDLAGADNEQFF. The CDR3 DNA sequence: TGTGCCAGCAGCGTAGATTTAGCGGGAGCGGACAATGAGCAGTTCTTC.

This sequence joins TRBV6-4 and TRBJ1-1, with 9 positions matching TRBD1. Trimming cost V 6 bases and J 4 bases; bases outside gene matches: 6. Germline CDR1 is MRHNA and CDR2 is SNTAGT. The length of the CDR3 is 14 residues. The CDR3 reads CASRRTGDATEAFF. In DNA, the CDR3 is TGTGCCAGCAGAAGGACAGGGGACGCCACTGAAGCTTTCTTT.

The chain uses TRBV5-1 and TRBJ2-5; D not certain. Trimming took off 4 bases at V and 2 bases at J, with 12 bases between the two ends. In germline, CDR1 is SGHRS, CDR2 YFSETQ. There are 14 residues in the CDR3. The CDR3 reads CASSVGRFQETQYF. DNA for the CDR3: TGCGCCAGCAGCGTCGGTCGGTTTCAAGAGACCCAGTACTTC.

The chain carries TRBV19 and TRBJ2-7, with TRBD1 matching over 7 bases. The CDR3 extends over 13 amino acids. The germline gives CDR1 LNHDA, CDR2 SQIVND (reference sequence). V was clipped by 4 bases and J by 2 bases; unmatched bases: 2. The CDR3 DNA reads TGTGCCAGTAGTAGCCAGGGGGCCTACGAGCAGTACTTC. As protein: CASSSQGAYEQYF.

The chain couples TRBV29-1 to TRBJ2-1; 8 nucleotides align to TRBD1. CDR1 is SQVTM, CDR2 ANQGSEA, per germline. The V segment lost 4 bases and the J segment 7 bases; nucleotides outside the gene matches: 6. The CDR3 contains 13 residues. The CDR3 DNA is TGCAGCGTTGTGCGGACAGGGTTGAATGAGCAGTTCTTC. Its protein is CSVVRTGLNEQFF.

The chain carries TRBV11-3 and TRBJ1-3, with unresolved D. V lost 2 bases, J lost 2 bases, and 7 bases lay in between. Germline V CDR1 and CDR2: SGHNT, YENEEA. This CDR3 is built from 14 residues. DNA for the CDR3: TGTGCCAGCAGCTTATCCGGGGCTGGAAACACCATATATTTT. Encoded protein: CASSLSGAGNTIYF.

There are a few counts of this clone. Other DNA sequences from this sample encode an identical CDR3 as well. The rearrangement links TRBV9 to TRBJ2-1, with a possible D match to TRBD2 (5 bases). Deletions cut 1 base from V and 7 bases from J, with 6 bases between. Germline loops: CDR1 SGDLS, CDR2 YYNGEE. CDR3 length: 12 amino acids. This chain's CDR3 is CASSVTGNEQFF. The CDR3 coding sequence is TGTGCCAGCAGCGTAACGGGAAATGAGCAGTTCTTC.

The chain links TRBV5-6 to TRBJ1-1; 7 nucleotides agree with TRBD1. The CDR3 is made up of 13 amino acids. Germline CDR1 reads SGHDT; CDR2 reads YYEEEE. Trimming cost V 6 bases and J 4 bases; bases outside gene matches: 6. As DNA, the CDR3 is TGTGCCAGCATCCGACAGGGCACCACTGAAGCTTTCTTT. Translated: CASIRQGTTEAFF.

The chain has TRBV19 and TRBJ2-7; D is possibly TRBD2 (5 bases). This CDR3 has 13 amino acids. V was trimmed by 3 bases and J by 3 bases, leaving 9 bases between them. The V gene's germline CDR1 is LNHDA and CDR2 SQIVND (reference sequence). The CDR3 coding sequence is TGTGCCAGTAGTATCCCCGGGAACTACGAGCAGTACTTC. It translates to CASSIPGNYEQYF.

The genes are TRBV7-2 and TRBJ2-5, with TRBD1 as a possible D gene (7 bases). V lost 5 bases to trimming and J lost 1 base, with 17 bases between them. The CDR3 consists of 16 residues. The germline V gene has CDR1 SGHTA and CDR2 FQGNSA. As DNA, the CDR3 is TGTGCCAGCAGCCGTCCGGCGGGACAGCTCCAAGAGACCCAGTACTTC. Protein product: CASSRPAGQLQETQYF.